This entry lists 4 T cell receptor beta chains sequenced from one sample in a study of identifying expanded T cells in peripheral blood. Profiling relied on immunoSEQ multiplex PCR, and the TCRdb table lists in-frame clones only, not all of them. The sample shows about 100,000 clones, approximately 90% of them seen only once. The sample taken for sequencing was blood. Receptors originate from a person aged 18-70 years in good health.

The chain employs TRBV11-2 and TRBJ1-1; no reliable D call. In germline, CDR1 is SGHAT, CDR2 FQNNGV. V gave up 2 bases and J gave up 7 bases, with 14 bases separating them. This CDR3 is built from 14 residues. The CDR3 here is CASSLSPQVGEAFF. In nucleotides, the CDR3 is TGTGCCAGCAGCTTATCCCCGCAGGTGGGTGAAGCTTTCTTT.

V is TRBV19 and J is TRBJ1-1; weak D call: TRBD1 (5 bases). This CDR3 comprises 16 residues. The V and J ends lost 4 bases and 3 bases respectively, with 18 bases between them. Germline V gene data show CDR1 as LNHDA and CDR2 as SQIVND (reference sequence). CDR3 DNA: TGTGCCAGTAGTACAGACACAGGTTGGGGCTACACTGAAGCTTTCTTT. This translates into CASSTDTGWGYTEAFF.

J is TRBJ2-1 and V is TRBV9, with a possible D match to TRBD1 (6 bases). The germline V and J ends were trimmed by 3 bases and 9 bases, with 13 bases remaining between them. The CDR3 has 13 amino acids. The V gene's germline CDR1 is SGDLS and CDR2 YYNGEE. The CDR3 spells CASSAGQTLEQFF. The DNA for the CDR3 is TGTGCCAGCAGCGCTGGACAGACACTTGAGCAGTTCTTC.

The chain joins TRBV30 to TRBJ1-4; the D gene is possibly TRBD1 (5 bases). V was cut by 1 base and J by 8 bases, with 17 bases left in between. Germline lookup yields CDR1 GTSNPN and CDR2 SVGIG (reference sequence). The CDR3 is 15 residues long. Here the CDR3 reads CAWSALRGAREKLFF. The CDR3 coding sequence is TGTGCCTGGAGTGCTTTAAGAGGGGCTAGGGAAAAACTGTTTTTT.